Described below is a single T cell receptor (beta chain) sequence and its context. This entry belongs to a study of blood T cell repertoires in COVID-19. Looking at the study overall: The United States, Italy and Spain were the sources of the acute and convalescent COVID-19 samples. The analysed material was cDNA or gDNA that came from T cells, B-cell-depleted T cells, or PBMCs.

J gave up 2 bases and V 1 base, and 7 bases lay outside the gene matches. CDR1 and CDR2 from the germline V gene are SGDLS and YYNGEE. CDR3 length: 17 residues. Per the original data handling: Reference gene primer amplification gave nucleated cell count estimates. Measured with immunoSEQ multiplex PCR; TCRdb has only the in-frame clones, and not every one. D and trimming were read from the DNA, whereas the V and J calls and clone size are those reported in that table. The table lists around 120,000 clones, less than 95% of them singletons. Sequencing was performed on peripheral blood. This sequence was found in a human donor with active COVID-19. The donor label of this sample is uncertain. The V and J genes are TRBV9 and TRBJ2-3, with 10 bases aligning to TRBD2. CDR3 sequence reads: CASSVPRTSGNTDTQYF. The CDR3 DNA is TGTGCCAGCAGCGTACCAAGGACTAGCGGCAACACAGATACGCAGTATTTT.